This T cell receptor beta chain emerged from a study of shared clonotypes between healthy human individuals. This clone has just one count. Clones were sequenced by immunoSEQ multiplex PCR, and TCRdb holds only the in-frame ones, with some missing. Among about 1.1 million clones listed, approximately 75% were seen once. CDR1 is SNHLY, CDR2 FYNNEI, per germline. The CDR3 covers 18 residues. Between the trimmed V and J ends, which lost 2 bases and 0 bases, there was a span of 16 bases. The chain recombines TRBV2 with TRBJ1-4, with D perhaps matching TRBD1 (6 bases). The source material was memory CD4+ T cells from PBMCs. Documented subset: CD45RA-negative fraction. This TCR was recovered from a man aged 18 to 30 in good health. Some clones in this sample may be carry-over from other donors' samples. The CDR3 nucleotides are TGTGCCAGCAGTGAATTGGTGGGGGCTCCTTCAACTAATGAAAAACTGTTTTTT. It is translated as CASSELVGAPSTNEKLFF.